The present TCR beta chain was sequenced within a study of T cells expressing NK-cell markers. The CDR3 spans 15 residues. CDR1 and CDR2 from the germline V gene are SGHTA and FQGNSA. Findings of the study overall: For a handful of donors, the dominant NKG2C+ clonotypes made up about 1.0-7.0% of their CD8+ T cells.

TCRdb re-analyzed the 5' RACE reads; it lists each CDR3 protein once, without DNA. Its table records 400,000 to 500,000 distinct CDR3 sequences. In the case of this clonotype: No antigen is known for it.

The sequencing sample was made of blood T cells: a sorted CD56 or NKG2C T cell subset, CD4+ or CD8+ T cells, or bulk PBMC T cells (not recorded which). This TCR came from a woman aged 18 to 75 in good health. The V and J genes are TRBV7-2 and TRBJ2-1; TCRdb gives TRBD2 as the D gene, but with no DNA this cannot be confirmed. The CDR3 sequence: CASSLLSGGLNEQFF.